These T cell receptor beta chains were read from a single sample in a study of blood T cell dynamics during melanoma immunotherapy. This table comes from immunoSEQ multiplex PCR, and its TCRdb copy is limited to in-frame clones, with some not included. Of around 20,000 clones in the sample, nearly 90% were seen once. The sequences come from blood, collected from a patient treated with checkpoint blockade. The receptor set was obtained from a human donor with melanoma. Each CDR3 is given with its conserved first and last residue. The order of the fields is clone size, J gene, V gene, D gene, CDR3 protein, CDR3 DNA. A D gene is named only where the DNA matches it firmly. Only part of the rows carry a size: once, few, many, or a class if the clone is expanded.

-	TRBJ2-3	TRBV2	-	CASSEFRSPTQYF	TGTGCCAGCAGTGAATTTAGGAGCCCCACGCAGTATTTT
once	TRBJ1-2	TRBV4-3	-	CASSSDGAGNYGYTF	TGCGCCAGCAGCTCAGACGGCGCAGGGAACTATGGCTACACCTTC
-	TRBJ2-3	TRBV5-1	-	CASSSDQASGTDTQYF	TGCGCCAGCAGCTCAGACCAGGCATCGGGCACAGATACGCAGTATTTT
once	TRBJ2-7	TRBV19	-	CASSIGLGNSYEQYF	TGTGCCAGTAGTATCGGTCTTGGAAACTCCTACGAGCAGTACTTC
-	TRBJ2-6	TRBV5-4	-	CASREAGANVLTF	TGTGCCTCGAGGGAAGCTGGGGCCAACGTCCTGACTTTC
-	TRBJ2-2	TRBV7-2	-	CASSTAVAGELFF	TGTGCCAGCAGCACGGCGGTTGCTGGGGAGCTGTTTTTT
once	TRBJ2-1	TRBV11-2	-	CASSSRLGGGSYNEQFF	TGTGCCAGCAGCTCCAGACTTGGAGGGGGCTCCTACAATGAGCAGTTCTTC
-	TRBJ2-2	TRBV5-4	-	CASSLGSLGDWELFF	TGTGCCAGCAGCTTGGGTTCTCTAGGAGACTGGGAGCTGTTTTTT
-	TRBJ2-2	TRBV4-3	-	CASSQEHGGPNTGELFF	TGCGCCAGCAGCCAAGAGCACGGGGGGCCGAACACCGGGGAGCTGTTTTTT
-	TRBJ2-7	TRBV5-1	-	CASSLGAGPYEQYF	TGCGCCAGCAGCTTGGGGGCCGGACCCTACGAGCAGTACTTC
-	TRBJ1-4	TRBV7-9	TRBD1	CASSLADREKLFF	TGTGCCAGCAGCTTAGCGGACAGGGAAAAACTGTTTTTT
-	TRBJ2-7	TRBV7-8	TRBD2	CASSLAPGGSEEQYF	TGTGCCAGCAGCTTAGCTCCGGGAGGTTCGGAAGAGCAGTACTTC
-	TRBJ2-1	TRBV6-1	-	CASSDARPGYNEQFF	TGTGCCAGCAGTGATGCCAGACCAGGTTACAATGAGCAGTTCTTC
-	TRBJ2-1	TRBV5-1	TRBD2	CASSFLAGVPEQFF	TGCGCCAGCAGCTTCCTAGCGGGAGTACCTGAGCAGTTCTTC
-	TRBJ2-1	TRBV20-1	-	CSASDNEQFF	TGCAGTGCTAGTGACAATGAGCAGTTCTTC
few	TRBJ2-7	TRBV2	TRBD1	CASSGDSHEQYF	TGTGCCAGCAGTGGGGACAGCCACGAGCAGTACTTC
-	TRBJ1-1	TRBV4-1	-	CASSPRQKMNTEAFF	TGCGCCAGCAGCCCAAGACAGAAAATGAACACTGAAGCTTTCTTT
-	TRBJ2-7	TRBV5-1	TRBD1	CASKTGQGAYEQYF	TGCGCCAGCAAAACTGGACAGGGGGCATACGAGCAGTACTTC